The clone carrying this T cell receptor beta chain turned up a few times. Its cognate antigen is unknown. For unsorted samples, genomic DNA was extracted from around 96 million PBMCs. The record originates from a study of shared clonotypes between healthy human individuals. Turning to the study itself: The composition of the donors was two women and a few men aged 18 to 49.

Sequencing was performed with immunoSEQ multiplex PCR; in TCRdb, only in-frame clones are kept and a portion is missing. Of 550,000 to 600,000 clones in the sample, around 80% were seen once. General study findings and limits: What limited the represented genetic and exposure-history diversity was the small number of donors.

CDR3 length: 14 residues. Between the trimmed V and J ends, which lost 0 bases and 7 bases, there was a span of 13 bases. The V gene's germline CDR1 is MNHEY and CDR2 SMNVEV (reference sequence). V gene TRBV27 combines with J gene TRBJ2-7, with a possible D match to TRBD1 (6 bases). This clonotype was obtained from a woman in her 40s in good health. Some clones in this sample may be carry-over from other donors' samples. Sequenced: PBMCs. CDR3 DNA sequence: TGTGCCAGCAGTTTATCCAGGGGAAGGAGGGAGCAGTACTTC. It codes for CASSLSRGRREQYF.